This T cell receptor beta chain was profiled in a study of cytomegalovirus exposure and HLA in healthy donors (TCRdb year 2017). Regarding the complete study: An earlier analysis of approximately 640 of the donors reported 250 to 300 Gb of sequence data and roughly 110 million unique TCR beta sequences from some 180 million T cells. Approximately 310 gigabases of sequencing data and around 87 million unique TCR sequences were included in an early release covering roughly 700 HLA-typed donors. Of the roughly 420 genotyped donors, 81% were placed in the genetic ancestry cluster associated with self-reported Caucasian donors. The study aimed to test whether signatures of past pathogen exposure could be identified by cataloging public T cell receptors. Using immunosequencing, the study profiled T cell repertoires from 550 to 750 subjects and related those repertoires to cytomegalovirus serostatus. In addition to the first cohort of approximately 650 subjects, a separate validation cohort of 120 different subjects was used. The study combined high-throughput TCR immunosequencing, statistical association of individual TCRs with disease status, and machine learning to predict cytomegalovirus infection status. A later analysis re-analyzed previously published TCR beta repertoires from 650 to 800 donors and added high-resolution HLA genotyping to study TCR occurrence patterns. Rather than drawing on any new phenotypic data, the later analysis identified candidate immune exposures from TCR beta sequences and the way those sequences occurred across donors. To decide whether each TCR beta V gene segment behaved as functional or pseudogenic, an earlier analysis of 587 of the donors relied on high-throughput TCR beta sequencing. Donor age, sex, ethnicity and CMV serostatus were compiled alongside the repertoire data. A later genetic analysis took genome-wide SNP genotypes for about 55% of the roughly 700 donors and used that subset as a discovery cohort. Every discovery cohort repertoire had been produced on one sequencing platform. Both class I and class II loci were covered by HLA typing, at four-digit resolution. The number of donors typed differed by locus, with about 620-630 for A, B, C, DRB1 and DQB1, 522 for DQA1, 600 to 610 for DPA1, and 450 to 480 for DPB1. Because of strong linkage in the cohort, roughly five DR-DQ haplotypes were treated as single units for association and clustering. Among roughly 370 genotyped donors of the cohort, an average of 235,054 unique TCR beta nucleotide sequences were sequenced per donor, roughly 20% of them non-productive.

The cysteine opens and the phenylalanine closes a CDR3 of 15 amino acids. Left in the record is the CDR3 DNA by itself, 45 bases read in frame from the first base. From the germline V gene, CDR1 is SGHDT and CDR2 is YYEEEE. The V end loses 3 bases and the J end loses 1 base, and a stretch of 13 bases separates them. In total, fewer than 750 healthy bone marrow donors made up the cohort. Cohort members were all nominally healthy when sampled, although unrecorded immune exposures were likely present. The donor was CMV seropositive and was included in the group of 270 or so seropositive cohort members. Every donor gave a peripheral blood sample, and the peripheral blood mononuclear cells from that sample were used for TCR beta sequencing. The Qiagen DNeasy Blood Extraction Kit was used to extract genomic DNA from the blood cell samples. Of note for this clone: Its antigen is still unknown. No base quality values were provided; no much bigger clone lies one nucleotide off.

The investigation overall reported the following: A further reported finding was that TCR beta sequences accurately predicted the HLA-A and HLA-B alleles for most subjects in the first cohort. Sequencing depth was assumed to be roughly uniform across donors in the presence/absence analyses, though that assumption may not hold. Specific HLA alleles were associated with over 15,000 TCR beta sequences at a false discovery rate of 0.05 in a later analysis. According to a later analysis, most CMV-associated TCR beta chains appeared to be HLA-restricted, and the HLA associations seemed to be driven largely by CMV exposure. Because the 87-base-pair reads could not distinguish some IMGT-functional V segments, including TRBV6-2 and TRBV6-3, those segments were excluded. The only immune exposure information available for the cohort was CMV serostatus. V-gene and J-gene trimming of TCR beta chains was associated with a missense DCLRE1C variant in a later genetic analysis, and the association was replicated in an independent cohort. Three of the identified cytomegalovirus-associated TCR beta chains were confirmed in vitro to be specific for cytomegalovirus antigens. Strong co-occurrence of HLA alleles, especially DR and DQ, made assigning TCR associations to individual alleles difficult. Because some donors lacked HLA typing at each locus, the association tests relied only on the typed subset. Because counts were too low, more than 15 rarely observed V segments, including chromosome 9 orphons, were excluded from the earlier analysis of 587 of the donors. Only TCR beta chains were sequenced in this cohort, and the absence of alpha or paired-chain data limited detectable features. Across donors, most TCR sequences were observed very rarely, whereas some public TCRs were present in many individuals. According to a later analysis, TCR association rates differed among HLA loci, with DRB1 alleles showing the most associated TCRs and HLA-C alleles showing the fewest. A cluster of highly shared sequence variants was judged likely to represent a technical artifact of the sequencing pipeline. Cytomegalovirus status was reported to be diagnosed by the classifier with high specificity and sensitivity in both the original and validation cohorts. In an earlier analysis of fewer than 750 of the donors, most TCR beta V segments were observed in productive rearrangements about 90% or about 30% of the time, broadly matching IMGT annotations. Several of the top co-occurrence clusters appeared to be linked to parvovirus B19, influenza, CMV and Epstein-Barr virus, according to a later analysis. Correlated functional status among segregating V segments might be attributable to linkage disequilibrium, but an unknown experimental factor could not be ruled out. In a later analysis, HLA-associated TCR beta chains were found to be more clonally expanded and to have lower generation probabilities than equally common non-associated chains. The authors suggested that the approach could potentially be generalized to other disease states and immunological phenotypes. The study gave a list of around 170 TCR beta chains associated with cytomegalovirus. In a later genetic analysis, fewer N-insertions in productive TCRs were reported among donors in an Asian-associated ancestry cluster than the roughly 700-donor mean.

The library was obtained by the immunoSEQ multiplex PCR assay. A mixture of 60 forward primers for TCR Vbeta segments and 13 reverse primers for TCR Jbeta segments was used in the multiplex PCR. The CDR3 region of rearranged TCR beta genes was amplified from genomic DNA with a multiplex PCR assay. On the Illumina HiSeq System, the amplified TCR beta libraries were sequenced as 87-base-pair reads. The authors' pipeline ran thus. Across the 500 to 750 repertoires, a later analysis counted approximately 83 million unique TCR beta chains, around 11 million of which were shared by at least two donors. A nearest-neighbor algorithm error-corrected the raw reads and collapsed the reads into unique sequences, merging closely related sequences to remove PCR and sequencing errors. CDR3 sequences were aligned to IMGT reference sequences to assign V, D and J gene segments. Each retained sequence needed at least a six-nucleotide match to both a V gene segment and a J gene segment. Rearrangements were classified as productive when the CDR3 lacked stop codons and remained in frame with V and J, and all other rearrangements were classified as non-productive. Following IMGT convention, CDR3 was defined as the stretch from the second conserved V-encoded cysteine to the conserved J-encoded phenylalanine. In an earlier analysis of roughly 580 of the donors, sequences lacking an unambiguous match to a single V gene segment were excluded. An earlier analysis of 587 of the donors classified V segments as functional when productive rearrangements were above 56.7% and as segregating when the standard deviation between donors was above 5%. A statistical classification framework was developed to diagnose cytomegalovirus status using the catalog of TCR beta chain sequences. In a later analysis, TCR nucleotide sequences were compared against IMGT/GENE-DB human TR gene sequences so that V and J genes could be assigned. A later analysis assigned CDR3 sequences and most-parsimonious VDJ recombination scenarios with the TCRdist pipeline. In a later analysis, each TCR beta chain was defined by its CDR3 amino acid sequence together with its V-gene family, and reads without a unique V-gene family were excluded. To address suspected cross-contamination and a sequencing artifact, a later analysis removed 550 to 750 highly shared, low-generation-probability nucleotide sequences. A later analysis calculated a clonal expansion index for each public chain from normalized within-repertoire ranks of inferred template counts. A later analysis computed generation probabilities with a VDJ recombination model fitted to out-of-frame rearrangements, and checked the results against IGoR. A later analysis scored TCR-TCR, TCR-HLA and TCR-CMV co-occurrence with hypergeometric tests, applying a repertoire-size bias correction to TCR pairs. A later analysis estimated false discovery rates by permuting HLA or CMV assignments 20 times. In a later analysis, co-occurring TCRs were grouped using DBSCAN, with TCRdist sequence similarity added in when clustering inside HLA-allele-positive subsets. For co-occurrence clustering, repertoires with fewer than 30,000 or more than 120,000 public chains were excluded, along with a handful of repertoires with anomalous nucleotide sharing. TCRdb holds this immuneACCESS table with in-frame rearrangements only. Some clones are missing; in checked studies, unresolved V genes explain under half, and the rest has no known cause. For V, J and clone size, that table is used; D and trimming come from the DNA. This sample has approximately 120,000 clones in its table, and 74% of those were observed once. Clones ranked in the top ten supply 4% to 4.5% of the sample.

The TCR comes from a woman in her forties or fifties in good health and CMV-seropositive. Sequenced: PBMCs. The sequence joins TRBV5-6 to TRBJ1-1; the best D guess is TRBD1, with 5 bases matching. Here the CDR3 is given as CASSSLRVENTEAFF. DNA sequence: TGTGCCAGCAGCTCGCTCAGGGTGGAGAACACTGAAGCTTTCTTT.